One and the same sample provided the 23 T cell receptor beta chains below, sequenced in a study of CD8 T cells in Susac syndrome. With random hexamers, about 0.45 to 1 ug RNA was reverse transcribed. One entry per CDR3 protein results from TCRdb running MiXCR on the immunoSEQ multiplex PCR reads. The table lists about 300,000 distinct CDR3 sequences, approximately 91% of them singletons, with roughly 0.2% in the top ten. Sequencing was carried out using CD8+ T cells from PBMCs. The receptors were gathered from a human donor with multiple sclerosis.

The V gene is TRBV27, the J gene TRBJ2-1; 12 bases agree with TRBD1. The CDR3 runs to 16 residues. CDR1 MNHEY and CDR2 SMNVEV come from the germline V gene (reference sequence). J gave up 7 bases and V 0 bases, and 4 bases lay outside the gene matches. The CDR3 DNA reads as TGTGCCAGCAGTTTATCAGTGGGACAGGGGGCTAATGAGCAGTTCTTC. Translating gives CASSLSVGQGANEQFF.

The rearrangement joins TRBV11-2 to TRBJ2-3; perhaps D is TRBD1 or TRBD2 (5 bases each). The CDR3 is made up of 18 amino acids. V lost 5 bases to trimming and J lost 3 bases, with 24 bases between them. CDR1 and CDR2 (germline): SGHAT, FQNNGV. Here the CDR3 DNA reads TGTGCCAGCAGCCCCCGGGGCCTACTAGAGAGCAGGACAGATACGCAGTATTTT. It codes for CASSPRGLLESRTDTQYF.

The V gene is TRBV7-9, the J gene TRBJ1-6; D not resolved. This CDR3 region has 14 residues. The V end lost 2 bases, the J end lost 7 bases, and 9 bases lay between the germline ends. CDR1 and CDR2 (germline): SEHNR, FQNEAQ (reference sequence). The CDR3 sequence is CASSLPGMNSPLHF. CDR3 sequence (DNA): TGTGCCAGCAGCTTACCCGGGATGAATTCACCCCTCCACTTT.

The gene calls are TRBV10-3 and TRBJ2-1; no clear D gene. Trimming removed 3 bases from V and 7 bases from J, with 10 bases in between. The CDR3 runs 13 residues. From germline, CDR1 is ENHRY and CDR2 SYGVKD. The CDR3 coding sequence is TGTGCCATCAGTGAAGGGCCACAGAATGAGCAGTTCTTC. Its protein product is CAISEGPQNEQFF.

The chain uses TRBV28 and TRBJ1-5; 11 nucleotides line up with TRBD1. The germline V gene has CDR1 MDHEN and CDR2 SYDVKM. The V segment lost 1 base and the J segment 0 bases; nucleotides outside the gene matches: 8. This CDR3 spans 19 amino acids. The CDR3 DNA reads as TGTGCCAGCAGTTTATATGGACAGGGGGCAGACCTTAGCAATCAGCCCCAGCATTTT. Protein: CASSLYGQGADLSNQPQHF.

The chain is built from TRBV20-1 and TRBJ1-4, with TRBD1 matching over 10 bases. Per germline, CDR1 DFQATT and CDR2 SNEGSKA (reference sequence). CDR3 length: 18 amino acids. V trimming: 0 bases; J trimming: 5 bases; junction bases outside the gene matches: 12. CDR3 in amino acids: CSARDPRYPGQGNEKLFF. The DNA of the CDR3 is TGCAGTGCTAGAGATCCCCGTTACCCGGGACAGGGGAATGAAAAACTGTTTTTT.

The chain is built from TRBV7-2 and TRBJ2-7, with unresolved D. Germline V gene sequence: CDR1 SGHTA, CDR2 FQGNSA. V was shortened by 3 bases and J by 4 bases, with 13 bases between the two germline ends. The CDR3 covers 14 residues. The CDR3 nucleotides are TGTGCCAGCAGCTTCTCCTTTGTAGAGTACGAGCAGTACTTC. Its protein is CASSFSFVEYEQYF.

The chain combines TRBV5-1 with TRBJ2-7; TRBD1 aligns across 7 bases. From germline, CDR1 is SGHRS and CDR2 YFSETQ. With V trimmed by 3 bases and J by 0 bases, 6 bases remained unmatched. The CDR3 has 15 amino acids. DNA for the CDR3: TGCGCCAGCAGCTGGACCGGGACAGTCTCCTACGAGCAGTACTTC. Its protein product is CASSWTGTVSYEQYF.

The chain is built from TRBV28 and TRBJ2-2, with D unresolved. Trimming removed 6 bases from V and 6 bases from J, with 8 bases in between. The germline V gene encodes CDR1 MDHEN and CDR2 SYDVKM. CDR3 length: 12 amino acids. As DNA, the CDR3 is TGTGCCAGCAGCTTAGGGCCCGGGGAGCTGTTTTTT. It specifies CASSLGPGELFF.

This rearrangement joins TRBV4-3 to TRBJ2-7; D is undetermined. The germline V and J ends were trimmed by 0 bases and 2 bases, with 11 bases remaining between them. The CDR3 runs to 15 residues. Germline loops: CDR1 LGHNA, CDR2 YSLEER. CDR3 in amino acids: CASSQEVAVTYEQYF. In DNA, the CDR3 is TGCGCCAGCAGCCAAGAGGTGGCAGTGACCTACGAGCAGTACTTC.

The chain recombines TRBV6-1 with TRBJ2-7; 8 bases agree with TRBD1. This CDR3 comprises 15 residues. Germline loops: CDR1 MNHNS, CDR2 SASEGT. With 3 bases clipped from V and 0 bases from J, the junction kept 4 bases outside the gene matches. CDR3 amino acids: CASSEGQAPSYEQYF. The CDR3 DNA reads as TGTGCCAGCAGTGAGGGACAGGCCCCCTCCTACGAGCAGTACTTC.

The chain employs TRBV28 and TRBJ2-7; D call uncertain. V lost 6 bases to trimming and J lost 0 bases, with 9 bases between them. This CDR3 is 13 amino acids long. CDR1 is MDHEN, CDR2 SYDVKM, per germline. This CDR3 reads CASSGSFSYEQYF. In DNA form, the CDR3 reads TGTGCCAGCAGCGGATCTTTCTCCTACGAGCAGTACTTC.

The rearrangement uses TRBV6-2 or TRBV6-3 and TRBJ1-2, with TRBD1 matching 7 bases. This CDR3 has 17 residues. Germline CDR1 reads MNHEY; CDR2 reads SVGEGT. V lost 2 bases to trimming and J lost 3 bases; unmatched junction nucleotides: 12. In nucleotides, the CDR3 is TGTGCCAGCAGTTACCCCGCCGACAGGGTGGGAGACTATGGCTACACCTTC. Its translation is CASSYPADRVGDYGYTF.

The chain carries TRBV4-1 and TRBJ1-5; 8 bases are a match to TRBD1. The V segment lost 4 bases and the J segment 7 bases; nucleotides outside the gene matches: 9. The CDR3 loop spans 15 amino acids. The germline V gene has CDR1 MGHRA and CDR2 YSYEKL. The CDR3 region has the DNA TGCGCCAGCAGCCTCGCAGGGGGCGTTGGGCAGCCCCAGCATTTT. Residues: CASSLAGGVGQPQHF.

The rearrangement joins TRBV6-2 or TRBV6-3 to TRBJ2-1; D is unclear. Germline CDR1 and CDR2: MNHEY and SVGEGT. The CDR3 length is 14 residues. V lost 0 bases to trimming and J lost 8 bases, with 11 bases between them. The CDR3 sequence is CASSYSRAVDEQFF. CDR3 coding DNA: TGTGCCAGCAGTTACTCCAGAGCCGTCGATGAGCAGTTCTTC.

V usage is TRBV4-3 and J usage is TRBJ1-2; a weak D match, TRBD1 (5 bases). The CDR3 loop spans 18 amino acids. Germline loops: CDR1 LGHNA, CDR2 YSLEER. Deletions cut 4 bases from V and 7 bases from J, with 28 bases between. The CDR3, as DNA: TGCGCCAGCAGCCCCGCTGGACACCAATATCCCTCCTGGGGTGGCTACACCTTC. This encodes CASSPAGHQYPSWGGYTF.

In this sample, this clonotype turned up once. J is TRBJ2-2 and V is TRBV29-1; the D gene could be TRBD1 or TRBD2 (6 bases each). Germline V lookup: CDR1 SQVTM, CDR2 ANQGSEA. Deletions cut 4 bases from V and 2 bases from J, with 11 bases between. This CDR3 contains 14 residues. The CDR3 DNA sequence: TGCAGCGTTGGGGGGGACACTAACACCGGGGAGCTGTTTTTT. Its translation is CSVGGDTNTGELFF.

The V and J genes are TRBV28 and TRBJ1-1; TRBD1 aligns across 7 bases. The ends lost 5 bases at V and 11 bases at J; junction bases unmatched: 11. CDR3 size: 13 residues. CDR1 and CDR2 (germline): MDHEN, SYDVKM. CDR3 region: CASSLRTGMGAFF. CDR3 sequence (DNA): TGTGCCAGCAGTCTGAGGACAGGAATGGGTGCTTTCTTT.

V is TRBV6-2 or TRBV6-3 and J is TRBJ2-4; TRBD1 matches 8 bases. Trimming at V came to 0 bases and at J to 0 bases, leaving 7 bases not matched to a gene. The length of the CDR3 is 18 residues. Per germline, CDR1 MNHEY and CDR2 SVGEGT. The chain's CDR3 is CASSYSQGGVLAKNIQYF. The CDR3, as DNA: TGTGCCAGCAGTTACTCACAGGGGGGAGTACTAGCCAAAAACATTCAGTACTTC.

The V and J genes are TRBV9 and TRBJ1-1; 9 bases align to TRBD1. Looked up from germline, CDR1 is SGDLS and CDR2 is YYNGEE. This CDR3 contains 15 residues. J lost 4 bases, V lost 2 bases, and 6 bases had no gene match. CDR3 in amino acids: CASSVMDRGSTEAFF. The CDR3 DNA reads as TGTGCCAGCAGCGTTATGGACAGGGGTAGCACTGAAGCTTTCTTT.

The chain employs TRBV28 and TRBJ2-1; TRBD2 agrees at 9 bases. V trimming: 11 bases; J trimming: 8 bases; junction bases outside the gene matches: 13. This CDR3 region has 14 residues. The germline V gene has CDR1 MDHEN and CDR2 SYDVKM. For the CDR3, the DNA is TGTGCCTGGACCAGCGGGAGGAGGTCCGATGAGCAGTTCTTC. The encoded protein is CAWTSGRRSDEQFF.

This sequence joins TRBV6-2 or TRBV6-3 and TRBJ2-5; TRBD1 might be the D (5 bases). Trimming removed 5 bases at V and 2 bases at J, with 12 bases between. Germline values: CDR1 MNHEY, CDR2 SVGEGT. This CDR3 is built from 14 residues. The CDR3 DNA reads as TGTGCCAGCAGTCCGACAGACCGACAAGAGACCCAGTACTTC. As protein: CASSPTDRQETQYF.

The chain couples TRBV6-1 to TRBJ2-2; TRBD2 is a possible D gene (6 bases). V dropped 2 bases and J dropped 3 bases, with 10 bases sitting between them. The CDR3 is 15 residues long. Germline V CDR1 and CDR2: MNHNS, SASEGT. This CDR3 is CASSELASYTGELFF. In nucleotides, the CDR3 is TGTGCCAGCAGTGAACTAGCGTCCTACACCGGGGAGCTGTTTTTT.